The 12 T cell receptor beta chains given below trace back to one sample, sequenced in a study of Siglec-9 on CD8 T cells in melanoma. The table came from immunoSEQ multiplex PCR; TCRdb's copy has only in-frame clones and leaves some out. The data contain about 36,000 clones, around 82% of them seen just once; the ten biggest clones take up roughly 1.8%. Specimen: Siglec-9- CD8+ T cells sorted from blood. These receptors came from a human donor in good health.

The chain links TRBV6-1 to TRBJ1-1, with no clear D. Germline loops: CDR1 MNHNS, CDR2 SASEGT. Trimming shortened V by 3 bases and J by 2 bases, and 10 bases separated the two germline ends. CDR3 length equals 14 residues. The CDR3 here is CASSEISSNTEAFF. The CDR3 bases are TGTGCCAGCAGTGAGATAAGCAGCAACACTGAAGCTTTCTTT.

The chain links TRBV7-3 to TRBJ2-3, with 9 bases that match TRBD1. Germline CDR1 SGHTA, CDR2 FQGTGA. The V segment lost 4 bases and the J segment 2 bases; nucleotides outside the gene matches: 4. This CDR3 is built from 15 residues. The CDR3 DNA sequence: TGTGCCAGCAGCTCTACAGGGGGCCTCACAGATACGCAGTATTTT. Amino acid sequence: CASSSTGGLTDTQYF.

J is TRBJ2-7 and V is TRBV10-2; D uncertain. Trimming pared 8 bases from V and 6 bases from J, leaving 11 bases between. CDR1 is WSHSY and CDR2 is SAAADI in the germline V gene. The CDR3 is made up of 11 amino acids. CDR3 bases: TGCGCCAGCTCCCTGGGAACCGAGCAGTACTTC. Translating gives CASSLGTEQYF.

V is TRBV7-2 and J is TRBJ2-3, with D tentatively TRBD1 or TRBD2 (5 bases each). V shed 3 bases and J shed 1 base, with 8 bases lying between them. This CDR3 comprises 14 residues. The germline CDR1 and CDR2 sequences are SGHTA and FQGNSA. The CDR3 bases are TGTGCCAGCAGCTTTGGGGGAGGCACAGATACGCAGTATTTT. As protein: CASSFGGGTDTQYF. Filled out from reference TRBV7-2 and TRBJ2-3, the complete variable domain reads GAGVSQSPSNKVTEKGKDVELRCDPISGHTALYWYRQSLGQGLEFLIYFQGNSAPDKSGLPSDRFSAERTGGSVSTLTIQRTQQEDSAVYLCASSFGGGTDTQYFGPGTRLTVL.

This rearrangement joins TRBV6-4 to TRBJ1-6; D is perhaps TRBD1 (6 bases). This CDR3 contains 15 residues. Per germline, CDR1 MRHNA and CDR2 SNTAGT. The ends were cut back, 2 bases at V and 7 bases at J, with 12 bases in the middle. The CDR3 DNA reads TGTGCCAGCAGTGACCTTCAGGGGACGAATTCACCCCTCCACTTT. Its protein is CASSDLQGTNSPLHF.

The chain combines TRBV9 with TRBJ2-2, with D perhaps matching TRBD1 (5 bases). V lost 5 bases, J lost 6 bases, and 8 bases lay in between. The CDR3 spans 12 residues. The germline CDR1 and CDR2 sequences are SGDLS and YYNGEE. This CDR3 reads CASRRGSGELFF. Here the CDR3 DNA reads TGTGCCAGCAGAAGGGGTTCCGGGGAGCTGTTTTTT.

This clone was recorded once. This sequence joins TRBV11-2 and TRBJ2-7, with D possibly being TRBD1 (5 bases). Looked up from germline, CDR1 is SGHAT and CDR2 is FQNNGV. The V end lost 6 bases, the J end lost 5 bases, and 14 bases lay between the germline ends. The CDR3 is 13 residues long. This chain's CDR3 is CASRTVLYHEQYF. DNA of the CDR3: TGTGCCAGCAGGACAGTCCTCTACCACGAGCAGTACTTC.

This clone was seen a single time. The CDR3 here is CASSVGKQYF. The CDR3 DNA reads TGTGCCAGCAGTGTTGGGAAGCAGTACTTC. The chain couples TRBV6-1 to TRBJ2-7; D gene uncertain. The CDR3 sequence is 10 residues long. The V end lost 4 bases, the J end lost 8 bases, and 6 bases lay between the germline ends. Germline V CDR1 and CDR2: MNHNS, SASEGT.

The rearrangement joins TRBV11-2 to TRBJ2-5; tentative D call: TRBD1 (5 bases). The CDR3 spans 15 residues. The V gene lost 1 base and the J gene lost 5 bases, with 14 bases spanning the gap. In germline, CDR1 is SGHAT, CDR2 FQNNGV. The CDR3, as DNA: TGTGCCAGCAGCTTAGGACAGTCTGAAGGGGAGACCCAGTACTTC. Its translation is CASSLGQSEGETQYF.

This clone was counted only a few times. The chain is built from TRBV27 and TRBJ1-1; TRBD1 might be the D (5 bases). The CDR3 runs to 13 residues. Germline CDR1 reads MNHEY; CDR2 reads SMNVEV (reference sequence). The V gene lost 0 bases and the J gene lost 3 bases, with 5 bases spanning the gap. The CDR3 DNA sequence: TGTGCCAGCAGTTTATCGGGGGACACTGAAGCTTTCTTT. Translation gives CASSLSGDTEAFF.

V is TRBV15 and J is TRBJ1-2; 9 bases are shared with TRBD1. CDR3 size: 15 residues. Germline values: CDR1 LNHNV, CDR2 YYDKDF (reference sequence). The V segment lost 3 bases and the J segment 3 bases; nucleotides outside the gene matches: 5. The CDR3 is CATSSPGQGDYGYTF. CDR3 sequence (DNA): TGTGCCACCAGCAGTCCGGGACAGGGAGACTATGGCTACACCTTC.

This chain uses TRBV29-1 with TRBJ2-2, with a tentative D call TRBD2 (5 bases). CDR3 size: 15 residues. V lost 3 bases and J lost 2, with 13 bases in between. Looked up from germline, CDR1 is SQVTM and CDR2 is ANQGSEA. The CDR3 protein is CSVELLGLNTGELFF. DNA of the CDR3: TGCAGCGTTGAGTTGTTAGGACTTAACACCGGGGAGCTGTTTTTT.